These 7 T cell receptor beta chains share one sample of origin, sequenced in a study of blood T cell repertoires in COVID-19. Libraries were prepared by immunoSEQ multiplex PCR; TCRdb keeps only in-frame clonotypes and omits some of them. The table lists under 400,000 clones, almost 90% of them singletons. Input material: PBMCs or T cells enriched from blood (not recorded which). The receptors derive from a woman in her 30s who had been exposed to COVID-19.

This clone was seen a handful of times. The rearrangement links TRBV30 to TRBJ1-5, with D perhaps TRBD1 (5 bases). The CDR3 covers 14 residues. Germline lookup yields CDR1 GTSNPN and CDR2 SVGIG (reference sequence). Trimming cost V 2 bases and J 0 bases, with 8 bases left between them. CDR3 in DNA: TGTGCCTGGAGTACAGGACATAGCAATCAGCCCCAGCATTTT. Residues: CAWSTGHSNQPQHF. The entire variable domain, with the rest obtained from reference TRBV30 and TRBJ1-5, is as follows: SQTIHQWPATLVQPVGSPLSLECTVEGTSNPNLYWYRQAAGRGLQLLFYSVGIGQISSEVPQNLSASRPQDRQFILSSKKLLLSDSGFYLCAWSTGHSNQPQHFGDGTRLSIL.

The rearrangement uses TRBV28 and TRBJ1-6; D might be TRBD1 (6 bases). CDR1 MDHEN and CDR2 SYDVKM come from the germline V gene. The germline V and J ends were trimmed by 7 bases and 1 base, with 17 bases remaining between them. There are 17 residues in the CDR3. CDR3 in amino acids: CASKPSQGGSYNSPLHF. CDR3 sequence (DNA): TGTGCCAGCAAACCATCACAGGGTGGGTCCTATAATTCACCCCTCCACTTT.

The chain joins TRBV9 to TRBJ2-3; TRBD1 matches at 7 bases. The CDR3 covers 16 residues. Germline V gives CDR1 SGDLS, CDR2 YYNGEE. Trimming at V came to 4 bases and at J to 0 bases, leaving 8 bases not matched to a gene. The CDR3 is CASSPRQGLSTDTQYF. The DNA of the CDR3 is TGTGCCAGCAGCCCCAGACAGGGCCTTAGCACAGATACGCAGTATTTT. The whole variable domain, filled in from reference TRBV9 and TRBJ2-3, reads DSGVTQTPKHLITATGQRVTLRCSPRSGDLSVYWYQQSLDQGLQFLIQYYNGEERAKGNILERFSAQQFPDLHSELNLSSLELGDSALYFCASSPRQGLSTDTQYFGPGTRLTVL.

CDR3 sequence reads: CASSLFSGYYEQYF. The CDR3 nucleotides are TGTGCCAGCAGTTTATTTAGCGGGTACTACGAGCAGTACTTC. The chain carries TRBV27 and TRBJ2-7, with 7 bases aligning to TRBD2. The CDR3 totals 14 residues. The germline V gene encodes CDR1 MNHEY and CDR2 SMNVEV (reference sequence). The V segment lost 1 base and the J segment 3 bases; nucleotides outside the gene matches: 3.

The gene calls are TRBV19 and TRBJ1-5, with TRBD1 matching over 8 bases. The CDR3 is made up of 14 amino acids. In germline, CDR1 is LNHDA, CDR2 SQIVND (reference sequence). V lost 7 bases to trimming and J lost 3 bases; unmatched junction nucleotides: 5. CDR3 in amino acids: CASKGDRINQPQHF. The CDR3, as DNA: TGTGCCAGTAAAGGGGACAGGATCAATCAGCCCCAGCATTTT.

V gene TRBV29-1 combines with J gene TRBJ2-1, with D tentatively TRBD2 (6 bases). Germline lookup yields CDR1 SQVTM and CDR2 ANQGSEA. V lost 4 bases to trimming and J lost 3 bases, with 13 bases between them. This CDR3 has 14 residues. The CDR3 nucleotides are TGCAGCGTTGGTAAGGACTACCACTACAATGAGCAGTTCTTC. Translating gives CSVGKDYHYNEQFF.

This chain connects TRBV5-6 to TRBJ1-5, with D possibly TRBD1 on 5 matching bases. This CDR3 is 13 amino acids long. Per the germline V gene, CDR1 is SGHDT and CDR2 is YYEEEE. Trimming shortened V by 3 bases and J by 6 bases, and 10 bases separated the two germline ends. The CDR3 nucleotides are TGTGCCAGCAGCTGGCAGGGAGGTCAGCCCCAGCATTTT. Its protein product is CASSWQGGQPQHF.